This T cell receptor beta chain emerged from a study of T cell repertoires in cytomegalovirus infection. Study-wide background: In the study, CMV epitopes included recently identified HLA-C-restricted and well-studied HLA-B-restricted ones.

In TCRdb, the reads were re-called with MiXCR into one record per CDR3 protein. This sample carries about 830,000 distinct CDR3 sequences, approximately 29% of them seen once, and the ten largest clones take over 10%. On this clonotype itself: What it binds is not known.

This sequence originates from a human donor in good health (CMV status not recorded). Some clones in this sample may be carry-over from other donors' samples. The specimen was cultured CD8+ T cells from PBMCs, collected from culture after CMV antigen stimulation.

The CDR3 sequence is CASSPGGHGNQPQHF. Here the CDR3 DNA reads TGTGCCAGTAGTCCAGGGGGCCATGGGAATCAGCCCCAGCATTTT. This sequence joins TRBV19 and TRBJ1-5; 8 nucleotides line up with TRBD1. The germline V gene has CDR1 LNHDA and CDR2 SQIVND (reference sequence). The V gene end was trimmed by 5 bases and the J gene end by 4 bases; junction bases not matched to a gene: 7. The CDR3 covers 15 residues. The full variable domain, its missing parts supplied by reference TRBV19 and TRBJ1-5, is DGGITQSPKYLFRKEGQNVTLSCEQNLNHDAMYWYRQDPGQGLRLIYYSQIVNDFQKGDIAEGYSVSREKKESFPLTVTSAQKNPTAFYLCASSPGGHGNQPQHFGDGTRLSIL.